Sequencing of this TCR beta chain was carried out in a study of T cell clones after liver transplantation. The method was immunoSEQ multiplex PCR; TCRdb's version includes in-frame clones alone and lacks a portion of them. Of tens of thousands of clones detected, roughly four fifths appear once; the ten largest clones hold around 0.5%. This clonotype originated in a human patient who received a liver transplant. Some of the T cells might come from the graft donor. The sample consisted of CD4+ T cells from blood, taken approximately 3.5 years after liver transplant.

The CDR3 DNA follows: TGTGCCAGCAGTTTAGGGAGGACTAGCGGAAATGAGCAGTTCTTC. Translating it yields CASSLGRTSGNEQFF. The J gene is TRBJ2-1, the V gene TRBV28; 10 positions agree with TRBD2. V shed 2 bases and J 7 bases; nucleotides not matched to a gene: 5. The germline V gene encodes CDR1 MDHEN and CDR2 SYDVKM. The CDR3 length is 15 residues.